This TCR beta chain was observed in a study of T cell responses to AZD1222 COVID-19 vaccine (dated by TCRdb to the early 2020s). About the study as a whole: A total of under 250 trial participants underwent TCR sequencing, of whom 207 had received two doses of AZD1222 and some 25 had received two doses of the MenACWY control vaccine. Trial participants were enrolled by age into 18-55, 56-69 and 70-plus year subgroups, with 148, 28 and 57 TCR-sequenced participants respectively. Results and caveats for the whole study, not just this receptor: The vaccine-associated CD4 TCRs covered the entire spike protein, and the dominant responses fell in regions 160-218 and 743-854. Participants were mostly white British, with more females than males. The authors suggested clonal diversity may have been underestimated. In the small 56-69-year group, the increase in depth fell short of significance, most likely because of low power. Epitopes outside the regions mutated in the B.1.351 and B.1.1.7 variants were reportedly recognized by nearly half of the unique spike-specific TCRs. Conclusions about previously exposed vaccinees are limited because only six or seven AZD1222 recipients were SARS-CoV-2 seropositive at baseline. After two AZD1222 doses, spike-specific TCR breadth and depth were significantly higher than at day 0 and than in MenACWY recipients. Because no samples from the day 14 peak response were available, repertoires could be characterized only after the peak T cell response.

Reading the label with the study, this specimen's time point is: about 28 days (+/-7) after the second vaccine dose. Because spike-specific TCR depth and breadth did not differ between the two schedules, AZD1222 recipients who got a second dose at roughly 4 weeks were pooled with those who got a second dose at roughly 12 weeks. Vaccinee samples were obtained from the UK trials COV001 and COV002, which included a single-blind randomized controlled phase 2/3 trial of AZD1222 (ChAdOx1 nCoV-19) in healthy adults. For TCRbeta chain sequencing, PBMC samples were collected from trial participants at day 0 and at day 28 after the second dose. The count of this clone is one. Its binding antigen is unknown. Base quality data are lacking; no much larger clone is found one base away. Clipping removes 5 bases from V and 8 bases from J, with 5 as the unmatched junction base count. Reading the germline V gene gives CDR1 SGHVS and CDR2 FQNEAQ. The CDR3 runs 13 amino acids, cysteine and phenylalanine included. The read is trimmed to its CDR3 DNA, 39 bases read in frame from base 1.

The CDR3 regions of human TCRbeta chains were subjected to immunosequencing. Per the original workflow: TCRs in the repertoires were matched against a reference library of SARS-CoV-2-specific TCRs that had been generated with the MIRA antigen-specificity platform. Breadth was defined as the fraction of unique TCRs that were SARS-CoV-2-associated, and depth was defined as the fraction of total T cells that were SARS-CoV-2-associated. Using the MIRA data, every spike-specific TCR was mapped to the spike region that the TCR reacted to and assigned to either a CD4 or a CD8 class. Log10-transformed breadth and depth values were compared by one-way ANOVA with Sidak's multiple comparisons tests. TCRdb holds this immuneACCESS table with in-frame rearrangements only. Some clones are missing; in checked studies, unresolved V genes explain under half, and the rest has no known cause. That table gives V, J and clone size, and the DNA gave D and trimming. For this sample there are some 130,000 clones; about 93% appear just once. The ten top clones hold 6% to 7.5% of the sample.

This receptor was obtained from an adult who received the AZD1222 COVID-19 vaccine. The rearranged chain carries TRBV7-8 and TRBJ1-4, with 7 bases in between that match TRBD1. The input for sequencing was peripheral blood, taken 28 days after the second AZD1222 dose. The CDR3 region has the sequence CASSTGVGEKLFF. The sequenced DNA is TGTGCCAGCAGCACAGGGGTTGGGGAAAAACTGTTTTTT. With the portions outside the CDR3 filled from the reference TRBV7-8 and TRBJ1-4 genes, the complete variable region becomes GAGVSQSPRYKVAKRGQDVALRCDPISGHVSLFWYQQALGQGPEFLTYFQNEAQLDKSGLPSDRFFAERPEGSVSTLKIQRTQQEDSAVYLCASSTGVGEKLFFGSGTQLSVL.